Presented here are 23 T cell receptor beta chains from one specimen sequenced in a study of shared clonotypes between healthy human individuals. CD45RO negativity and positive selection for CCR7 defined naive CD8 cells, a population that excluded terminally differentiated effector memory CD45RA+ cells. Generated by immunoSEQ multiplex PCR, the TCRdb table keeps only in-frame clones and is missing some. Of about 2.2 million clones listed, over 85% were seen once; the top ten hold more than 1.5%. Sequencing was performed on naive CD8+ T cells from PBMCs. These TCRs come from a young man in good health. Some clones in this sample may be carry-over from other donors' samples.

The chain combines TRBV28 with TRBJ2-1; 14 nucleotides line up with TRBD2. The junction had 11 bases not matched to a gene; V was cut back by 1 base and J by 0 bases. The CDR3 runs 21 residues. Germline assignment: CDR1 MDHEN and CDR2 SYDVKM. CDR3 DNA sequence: TGTGCCAGCAGTTTATTACCCGGGACTAGCGGGAGTTTCGGCTCCTACAATGAGCAGTTCTTC. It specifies CASSLLPGTSGSFGSYNEQFF.

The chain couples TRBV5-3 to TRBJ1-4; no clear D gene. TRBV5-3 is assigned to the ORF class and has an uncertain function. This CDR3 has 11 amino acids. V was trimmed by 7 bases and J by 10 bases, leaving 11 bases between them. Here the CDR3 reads CARPFLGKLFF. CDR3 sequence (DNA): TGTGCCAGACCCTTTCTCGGAAAACTGTTTTTT.

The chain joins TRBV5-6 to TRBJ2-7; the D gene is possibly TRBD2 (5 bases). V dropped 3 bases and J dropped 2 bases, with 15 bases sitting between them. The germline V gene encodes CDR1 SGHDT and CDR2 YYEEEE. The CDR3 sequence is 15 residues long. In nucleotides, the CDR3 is TGTGCCAGCAGCTCCGGTCGCGCGGGCCCCTACGAGCAGTACTTC. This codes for CASSSGRAGPYEQYF. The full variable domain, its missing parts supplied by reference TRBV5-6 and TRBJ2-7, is DAGVTQSPTHLIKTRGQQVTLRCSPKSGHDTVSWYQQALGQGPQFIFQYYEEEERQRGNFPDRFSGHQFPNYSSELNVNALLLGDSALYLCASSSGRAGPYEQYFGPGTRLTVT.

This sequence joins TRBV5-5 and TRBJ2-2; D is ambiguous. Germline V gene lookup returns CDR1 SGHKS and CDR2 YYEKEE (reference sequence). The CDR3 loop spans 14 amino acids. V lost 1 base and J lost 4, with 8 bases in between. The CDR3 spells CASSLPASTGELFF. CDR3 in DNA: TGTGCCAGCAGCTTGCCAGCCTCCACCGGGGAGCTGTTTTTT.

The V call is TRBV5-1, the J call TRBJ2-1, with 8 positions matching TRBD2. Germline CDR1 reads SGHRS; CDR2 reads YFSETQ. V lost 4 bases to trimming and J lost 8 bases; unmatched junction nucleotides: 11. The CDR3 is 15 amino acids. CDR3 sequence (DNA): TGCGCCAGCAGCCCCTCAAGCGGGAGTTGGGATGAGCAGTTCTTC. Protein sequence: CASSPSSGSWDEQFF. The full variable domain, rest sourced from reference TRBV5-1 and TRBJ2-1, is KAGVTQTPRYLIKTRGQQVTLSCSPISGHRSVSWYQQTPGQGLQFLFEYFSETQRNKGNFPGRFSGRQFSNSRSEMNVSTLELGDSALYLCASSPSSGSWDEQFFGPGTRLTVL.

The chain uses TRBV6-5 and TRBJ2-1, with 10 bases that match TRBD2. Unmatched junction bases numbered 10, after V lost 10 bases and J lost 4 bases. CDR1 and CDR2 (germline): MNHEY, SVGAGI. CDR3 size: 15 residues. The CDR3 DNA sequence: TGTGCCACTCGTAGCGGGAGGTCTATTTACAATGAGCAGTTCTTC. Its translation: CATRSGRSIYNEQFF.

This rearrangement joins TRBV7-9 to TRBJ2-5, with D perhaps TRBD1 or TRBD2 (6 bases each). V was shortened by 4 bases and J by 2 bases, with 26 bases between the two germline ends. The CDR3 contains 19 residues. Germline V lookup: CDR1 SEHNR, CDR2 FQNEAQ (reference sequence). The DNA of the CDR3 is TGTGCCAGCAGCTGGACCCGAGGTGTAAGGGAAGGGGGGCAAGAGACCCAGTACTTC. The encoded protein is CASSWTRGVREGGQETQYF.

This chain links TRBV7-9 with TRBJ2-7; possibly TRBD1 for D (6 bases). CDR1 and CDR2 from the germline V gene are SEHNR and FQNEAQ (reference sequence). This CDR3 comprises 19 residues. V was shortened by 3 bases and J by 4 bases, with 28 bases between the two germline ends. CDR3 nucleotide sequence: TGTGCCAGCAGCTTTGACATCCTCACGGCAGGGGCGAATCGGTACGAGCAGTACTTC. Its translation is CASSFDILTAGANRYEQYF.

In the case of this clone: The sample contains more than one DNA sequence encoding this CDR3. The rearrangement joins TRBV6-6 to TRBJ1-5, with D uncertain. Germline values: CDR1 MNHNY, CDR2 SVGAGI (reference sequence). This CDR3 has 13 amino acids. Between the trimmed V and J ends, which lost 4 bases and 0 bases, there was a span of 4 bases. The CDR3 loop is CASSSLSNQPQHF. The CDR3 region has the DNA TGTGCCAGCAGTTCTCTTAGCAATCAGCCCCAGCATTTT.

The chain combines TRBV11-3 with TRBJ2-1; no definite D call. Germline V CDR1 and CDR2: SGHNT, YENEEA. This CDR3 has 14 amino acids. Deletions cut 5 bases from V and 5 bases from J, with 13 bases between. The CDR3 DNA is TGTGCCAGCAGCCTCAGCCCTGGGCACAATGAGCAGTTCTTC. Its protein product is CASSLSPGHNEQFF. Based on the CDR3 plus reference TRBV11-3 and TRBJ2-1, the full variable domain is EAGVVQSPRYKIIEKKQPVAFWCNPISGHNTLYWYLQNLGQGPELLIRYENEEAVDDSQLPKDRFSAERLKGVDSTLKIQPAELGDSAVYLCASSLSPGHNEQFFGPGTRLTVL.

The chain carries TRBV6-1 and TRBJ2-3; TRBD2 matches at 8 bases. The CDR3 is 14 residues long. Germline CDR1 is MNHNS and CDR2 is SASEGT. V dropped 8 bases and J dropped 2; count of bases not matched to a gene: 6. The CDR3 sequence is CASGIAGHTDTQYF. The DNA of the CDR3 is TGTGCCAGCGGAATAGCGGGACACACAGATACGCAGTATTTT.

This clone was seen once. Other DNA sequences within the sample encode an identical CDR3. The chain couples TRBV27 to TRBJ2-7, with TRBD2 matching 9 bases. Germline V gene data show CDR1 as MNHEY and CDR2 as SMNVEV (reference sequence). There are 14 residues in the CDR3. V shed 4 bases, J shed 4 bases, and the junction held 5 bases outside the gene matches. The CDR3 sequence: CASSSGLAYYEQYF. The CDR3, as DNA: TGTGCCAGCAGTTCCGGACTAGCGTATTACGAGCAGTACTTC.

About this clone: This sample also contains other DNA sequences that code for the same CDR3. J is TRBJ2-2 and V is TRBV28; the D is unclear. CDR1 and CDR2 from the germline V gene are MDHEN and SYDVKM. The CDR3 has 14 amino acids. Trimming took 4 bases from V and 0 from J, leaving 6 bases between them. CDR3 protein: CASSWTANTGELFF. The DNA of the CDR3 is TGTGCCAGCAGTTGGACGGCGAACACCGGGGAGCTGTTTTTT.

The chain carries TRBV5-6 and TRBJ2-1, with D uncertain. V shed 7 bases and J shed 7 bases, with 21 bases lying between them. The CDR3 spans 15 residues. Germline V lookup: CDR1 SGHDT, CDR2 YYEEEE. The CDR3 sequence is CASESIGITKNEQFF. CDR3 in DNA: TGTGCCAGCGAGTCCATAGGTATTACGAAAAATGAGCAGTTCTTC.

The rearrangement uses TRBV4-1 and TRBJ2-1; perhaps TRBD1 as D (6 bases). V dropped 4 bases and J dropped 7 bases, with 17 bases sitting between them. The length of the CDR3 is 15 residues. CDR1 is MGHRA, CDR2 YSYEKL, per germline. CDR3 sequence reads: CASSPHPRTVNEQFF. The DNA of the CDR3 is TGCGCCAGCAGCCCCCATCCCAGGACAGTTAATGAGCAGTTCTTC.

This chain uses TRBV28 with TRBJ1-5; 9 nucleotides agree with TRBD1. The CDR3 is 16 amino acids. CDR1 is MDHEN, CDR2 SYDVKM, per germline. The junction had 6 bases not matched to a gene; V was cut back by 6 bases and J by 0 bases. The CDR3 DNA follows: TGTGCCAGCAGGGGACAGGGAGAATATAGCAATCAGCCCCAGCATTTT. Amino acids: CASRGQGEYSNQPQHF.

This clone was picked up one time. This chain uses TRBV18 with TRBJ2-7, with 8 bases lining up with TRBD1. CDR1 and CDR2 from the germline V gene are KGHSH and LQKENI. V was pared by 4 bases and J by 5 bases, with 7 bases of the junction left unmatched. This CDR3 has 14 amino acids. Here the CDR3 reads CASSLQGVRNEQYF. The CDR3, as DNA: TGTGCCAGCTCACTACAGGGGGTACGGAACGAGCAGTACTTC. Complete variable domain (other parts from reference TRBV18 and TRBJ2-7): NAGVMQNPRHLVRRRGQEARLRCSPMKGHSHVYWYRQLPEEGLKFMVYLQKENIIDESGMPKERFSAEFPKEGPSILRIQQVVRGDSAAYFCASSLQGVRNEQYFGPGTRLTVT.

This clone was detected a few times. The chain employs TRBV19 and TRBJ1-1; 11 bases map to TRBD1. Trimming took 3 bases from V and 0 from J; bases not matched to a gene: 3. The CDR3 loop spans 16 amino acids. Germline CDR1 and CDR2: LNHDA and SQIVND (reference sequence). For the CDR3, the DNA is TGTGCCAGTAGTATGGACAGGGGGCAGATGAACACTGAAGCTTTCTTT. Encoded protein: CASSMDRGQMNTEAFF. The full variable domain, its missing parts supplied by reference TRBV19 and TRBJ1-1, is DGGITQSPKYLFRKEGQNVTLSCEQNLNHDAMYWYRQDPGQGLRLIYYSQIVNDFQKGDIAEGYSVSREKKESFPLTVTSAQKNPTAFYLCASSMDRGQMNTEAFFGQGTRLTVV.

This chain's CDR3 is CASSLAGAERADTQYF. The CDR3 DNA reads as TGTGCCAGCAGCTTAGCGGGAGCGGAGAGGGCAGATACGCAGTATTTT. V usage is TRBV7-8 and J usage is TRBJ2-3, with D maybe TRBD2 (5 bases). The CDR3 spans 16 residues. Per the germline V gene, CDR1 is SGHVS and CDR2 is FQNEAQ. The germline V and J ends were trimmed by 0 bases and 4 bases, with 14 bases remaining between them.

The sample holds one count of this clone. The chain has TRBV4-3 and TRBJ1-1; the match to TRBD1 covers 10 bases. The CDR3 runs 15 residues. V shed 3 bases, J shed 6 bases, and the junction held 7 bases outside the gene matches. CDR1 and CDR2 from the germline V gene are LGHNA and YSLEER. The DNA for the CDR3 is TGCGCCAGCAGCCACAGACAGGGGGCGCAAGCTGAAGCTTTCTTT. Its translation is CASSHRQGAQAEAFF.

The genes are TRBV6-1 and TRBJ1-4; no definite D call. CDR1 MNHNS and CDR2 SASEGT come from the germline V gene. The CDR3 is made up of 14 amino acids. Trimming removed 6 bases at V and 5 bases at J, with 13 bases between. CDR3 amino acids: CASSPLTQNEKLFF. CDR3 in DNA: TGTGCCAGCAGCCCTTTGACCCAAAATGAAAAACTGTTTTTT.

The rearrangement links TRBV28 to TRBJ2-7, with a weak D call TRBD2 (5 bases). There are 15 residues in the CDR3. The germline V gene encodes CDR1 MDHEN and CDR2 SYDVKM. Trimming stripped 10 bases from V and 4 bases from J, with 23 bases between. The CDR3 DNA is TGTGCCACCGCATTTGGTAGCGACGACCCGTACGAGCAGTACTTC. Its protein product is CATAFGSDDPYEQYF.

The CDR3 bases are TGTGCCATCAGTTGGGGGCGGGCTGAGACCCAGTACTTC. Protein product: CAISWGRAETQYF. This sequence joins TRBV10-3 and TRBJ2-5; a possible D gene is TRBD1 (6 bases). This CDR3 is 13 amino acids long. Germline V lookup: CDR1 ENHRY, CDR2 SYGVKD. Trimming took off 5 bases at V and 5 bases at J, with 12 bases between the two ends.